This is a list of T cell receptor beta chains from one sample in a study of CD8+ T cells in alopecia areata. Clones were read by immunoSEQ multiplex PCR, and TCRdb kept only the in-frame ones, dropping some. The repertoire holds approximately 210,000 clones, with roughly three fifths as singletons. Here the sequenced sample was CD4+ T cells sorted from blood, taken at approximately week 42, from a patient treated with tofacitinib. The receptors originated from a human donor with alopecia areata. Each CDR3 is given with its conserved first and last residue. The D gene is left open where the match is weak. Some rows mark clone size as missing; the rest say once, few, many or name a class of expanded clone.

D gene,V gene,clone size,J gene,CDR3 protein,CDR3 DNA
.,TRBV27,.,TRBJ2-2,CASSQAGARSGELFF,TGTGCCAGCAGTCAGGCGGGGGCGCGCAGCGGGGAGCTGTTTTTT
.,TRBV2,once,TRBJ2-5,CASSPTWGWETQYF,TGTGCCAGCAGTCCGACTTGGGGATGGGAGACCCAGTACTTC
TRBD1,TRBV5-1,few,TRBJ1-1,CASSPGQANTEAFF,TGCGCCAGCAGCCCGGGACAGGCTAACACTGAAGCTTTCTTT
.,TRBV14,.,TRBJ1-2,CASSPRQGDFYGYTF,TGTGCCAGCAGCCCGCGGCAGGGAGATTTCTATGGCTACACCTTC
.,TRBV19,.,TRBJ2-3,CASSSPRPGGDTQYF,TGTGCCAGTAGTTCCCCCCGTCCGGGCGGGGATACGCAGTATTTT
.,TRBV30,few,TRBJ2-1,CAWSTTTGRGRYNEQFF,TGTGCCTGGAGTACCACCACCGGACGCGGAAGATACAATGAGCAGTTCTTC
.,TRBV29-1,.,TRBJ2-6,CSVAPSSGANVLTF,TGCAGCGTAGCCCCCTCGTCGGGGGCCAACGTCCTGACTTTC
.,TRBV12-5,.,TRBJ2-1,CASGLDRRQDNEQFF,TGTGCTAGTGGTTTGGACCGCAGGCAGGACAATGAGCAGTTCTTC
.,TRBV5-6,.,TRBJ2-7,CASSLDGRRGEQYF,TGTGCCAGCAGCTTGGATGGGAGGCGAGGAGAGCAGTACTTC
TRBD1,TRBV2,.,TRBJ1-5,CASRRDRGQYQPQHF,TGTGCCAGCAGGCGGGACAGGGGGCAGTATCAGCCCCAGCATTTT
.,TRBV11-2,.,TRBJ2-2,CASSLLLADTGELFF,TGTGCCAGCAGCTTACTCTTAGCGGACACCGGGGAGCTGTTTTTT
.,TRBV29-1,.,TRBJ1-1,CSVKQVGGLTEAFF,TGCAGCGTTAAACAGGTGGGGGGTTTGACTGAAGCTTTCTTT
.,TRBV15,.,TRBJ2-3,CATSRDTDTQYF,TGTGCCACCAGCAGAGATACAGATACGCAGTATTTT
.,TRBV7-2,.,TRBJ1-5,CASSLYNQPQHF,TGTGCCAGCAGCCTGTACAATCAGCCCCAGCATTTT
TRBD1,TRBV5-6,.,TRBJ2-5,CASSWGQGETQYF,TGTGCCAGCAGCTGGGGACAGGGGGAGACCCAGTACTTC
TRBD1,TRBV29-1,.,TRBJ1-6,CSVRTTGGNSPLHF,TGCAGCGTCCGAACGACAGGGGGTAATTCACCCCTCCACTTT
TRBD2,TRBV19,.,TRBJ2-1,CASSSTSGAYNEQFF,TGTGCCAGTAGTAGCACTAGCGGGGCGTACAATGAGCAGTTCTTC
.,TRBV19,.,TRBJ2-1,CASSSPGVIEQFF,TGTGCCAGTAGTAGTCCGGGTGTCATTGAGCAGTTCTTC
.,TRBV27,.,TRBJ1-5,CASSLSVQGQPQHF,TGTGCCAGCAGTTTATCGGTACAGGGTCAGCCCCAGCATTTT
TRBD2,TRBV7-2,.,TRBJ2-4,CASSLEVAGGRYF,TGTGCCAGCAGCTTAGAGGTAGCGGGGGGGCGGTACTTC
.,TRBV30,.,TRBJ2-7,CAWTKQGSEQYF,TGTGCCTGGACGAAACAGGGAAGCGAGCAGTACTTC
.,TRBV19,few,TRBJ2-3,CARIRVHYTDTQYF,TGTGCCCGAATTCGAGTACATTACACAGATACGCAGTATTTT
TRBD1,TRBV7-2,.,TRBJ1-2,CASSTDRFGYTF,TGTGCCAGCAGCACGGACAGGTTTGGCTACACCTTC
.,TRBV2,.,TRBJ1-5,CASSTGIGNQPQHF,TGTGCCAGCAGTACAGGTATAGGCAATCAGCCCCAGCATTTT
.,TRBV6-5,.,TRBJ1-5,CASPTRNKNQPQHF,TGTGCCAGCCCCACTCGAAATAAAAATCAGCCCCAGCATTTT
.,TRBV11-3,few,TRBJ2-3,CASSLDLDTRTDTQYF,TGTGCCAGCAGCTTAGATTTGGACACGCGCACAGATACGCAGTATTTT
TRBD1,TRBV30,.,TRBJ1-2,CAWSRDRANYGYTF,TGTGCCTGGTCCCGGGACAGAGCTAACTATGGCTACACCTTC
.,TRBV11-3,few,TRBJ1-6,CASSSGQSASPLHF,TGTGCCAGCAGCTCCGGACAGTCGGCTTCACCCCTCCACTTT
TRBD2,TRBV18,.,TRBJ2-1,CASSPASGGFSYNEQFF,TGTGCCAGCTCACCAGCTAGCGGGGGATTCTCCTACAATGAGCAGTTCTTC
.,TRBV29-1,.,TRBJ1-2,CSVDMANYGYTF,TGCAGCGTTGACATGGCAAACTATGGCTACACCTTC
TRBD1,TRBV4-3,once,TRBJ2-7,CASSQGRTGGEQYF,TGCGCCAGCAGCCAAGGAAGGACAGGGGGCGAGCAGTACTTC
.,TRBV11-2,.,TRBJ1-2,CASSLADARGYTF,TGTGCCAGCAGCTTAGCAGATGCACGTGGCTACACCTTC
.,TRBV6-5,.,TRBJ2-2,CASSSPVGTMFF,TGTGCCAGCAGTTCCCCAGTTGGGACAATGTTTTTT
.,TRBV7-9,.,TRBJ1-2,CASSLDFLGGYTF,TGTGCCAGCAGCTTGGACTTCCTGGGGGGCTACACCTTC
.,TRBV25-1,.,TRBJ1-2,CASSTAQRGGYTF,TGTGCCAGCAGTACCGCCCAACGGGGTGGCTACACCTTC